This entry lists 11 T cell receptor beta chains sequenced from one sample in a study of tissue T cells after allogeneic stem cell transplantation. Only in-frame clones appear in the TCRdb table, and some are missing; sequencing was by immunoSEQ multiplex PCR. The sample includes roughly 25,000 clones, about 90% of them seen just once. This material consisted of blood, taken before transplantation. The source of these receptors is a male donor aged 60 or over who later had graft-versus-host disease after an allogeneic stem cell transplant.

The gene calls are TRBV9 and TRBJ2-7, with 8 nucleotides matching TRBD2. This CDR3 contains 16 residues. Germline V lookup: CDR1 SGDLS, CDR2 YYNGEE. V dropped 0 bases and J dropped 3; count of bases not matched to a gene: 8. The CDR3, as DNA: TGTGCCAGCAGCGTAGGAATCGGCACTAGCGGCTACGAGCAGTACTTC. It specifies CASSVGIGTSGYEQYF.

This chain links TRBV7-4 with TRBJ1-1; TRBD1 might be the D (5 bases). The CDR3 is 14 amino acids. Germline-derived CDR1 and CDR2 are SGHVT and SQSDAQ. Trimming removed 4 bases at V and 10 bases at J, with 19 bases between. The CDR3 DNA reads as TGTGCCAGCAGCTCAGGCCCCAGGGTAATCCGAGCTTTCTTT. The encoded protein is CASSSGPRVIRAFF. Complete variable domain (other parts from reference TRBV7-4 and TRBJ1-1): GAGVSQSPRYKVAKRGRDVALRCDSISGHVTLYWYRQTLGQGSEVLTYSQSDAQRDKSGRPSGRFSAERPERSVSTLKIQRTEQGDSAVYLCASSSGPRVIRAFFGQGTRLTVV.

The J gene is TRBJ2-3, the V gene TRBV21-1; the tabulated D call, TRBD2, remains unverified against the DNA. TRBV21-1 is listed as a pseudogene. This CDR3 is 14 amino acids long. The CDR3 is CASRAGTQSDTQYF. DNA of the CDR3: TGTGCCAGCAGGGCCGGGACTCAATCAGATACGCAGTATTTT.

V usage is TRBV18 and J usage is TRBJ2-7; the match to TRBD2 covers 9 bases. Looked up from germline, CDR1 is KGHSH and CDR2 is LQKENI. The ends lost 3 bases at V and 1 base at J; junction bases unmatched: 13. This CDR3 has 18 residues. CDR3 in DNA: TGTGCCAGCTCACCCGTATTAAATAGCGGGGGCGGTTCCTACGAGCAGTACTTC. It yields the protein CASSPVLNSGGGSYEQYF.

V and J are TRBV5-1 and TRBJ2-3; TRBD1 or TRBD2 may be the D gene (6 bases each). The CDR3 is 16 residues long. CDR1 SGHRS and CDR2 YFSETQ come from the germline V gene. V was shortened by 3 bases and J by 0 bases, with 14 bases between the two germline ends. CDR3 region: CASSSSPGASTDTQYF. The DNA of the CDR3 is TGCGCCAGCAGCTCCTCCCCGGGGGCCAGCACAGATACGCAGTATTTT.

The CDR3 is CASISALGDTGELFF. DNA for the CDR3: TGTGCCAGCATATCAGCCTTGGGTGACACCGGGGAGCTGTTTTTT. The rearrangement uses TRBV6-5 and TRBJ2-2; D is unresolved. V shed 7 bases and J shed 3 bases, with 15 bases lying between them. Germline loops: CDR1 MNHEY, CDR2 SVGAGI. CDR3 length: 15 residues.

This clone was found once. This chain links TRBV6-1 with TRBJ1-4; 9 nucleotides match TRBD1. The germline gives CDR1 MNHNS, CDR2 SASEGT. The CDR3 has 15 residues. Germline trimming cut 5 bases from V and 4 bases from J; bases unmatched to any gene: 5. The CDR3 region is CASSWGQGFNEKLFF. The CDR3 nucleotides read TGTGCCAGCAGTTGGGGACAGGGTTTTAATGAAAAACTGTTTTTT.

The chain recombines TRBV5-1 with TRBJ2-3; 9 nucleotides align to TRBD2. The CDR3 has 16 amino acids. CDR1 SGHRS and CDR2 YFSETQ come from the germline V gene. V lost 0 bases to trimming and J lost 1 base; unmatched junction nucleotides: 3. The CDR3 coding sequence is TGCGCCAGCAGCTTGGCTGCTAGCGGGGGCACAGATACGCAGTATTTT. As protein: CASSLAASGGTDTQYF.

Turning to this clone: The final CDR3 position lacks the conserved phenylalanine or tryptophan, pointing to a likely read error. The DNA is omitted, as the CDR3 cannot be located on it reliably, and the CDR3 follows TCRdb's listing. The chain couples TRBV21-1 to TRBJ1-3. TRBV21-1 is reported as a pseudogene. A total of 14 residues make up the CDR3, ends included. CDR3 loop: CASSAFLATTRTKH.

CDR3 loop: CASSVVWGEDEKLFF. CDR3 bases: TGTGCCAGCAGCGTCGTGTGGGGGGAAGACGAAAAACTGTTTTTT. This chain links TRBV6-4 with TRBJ1-4; the D gene is possibly TRBD1 (5 bases). The V gene's germline CDR1 is MRHNA and CDR2 SNTAGT. This CDR3 is 15 amino acids long. Trimming shortened V by 6 bases and J by 8 bases, and 19 bases separated the two germline ends.

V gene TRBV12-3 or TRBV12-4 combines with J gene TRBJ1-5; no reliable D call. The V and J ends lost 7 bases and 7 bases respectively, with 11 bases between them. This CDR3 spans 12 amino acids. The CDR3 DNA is TGTGCCAGCACACGGGGTGGCCAGCCCCAGCATTTT. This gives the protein CASTRGGQPQHF.